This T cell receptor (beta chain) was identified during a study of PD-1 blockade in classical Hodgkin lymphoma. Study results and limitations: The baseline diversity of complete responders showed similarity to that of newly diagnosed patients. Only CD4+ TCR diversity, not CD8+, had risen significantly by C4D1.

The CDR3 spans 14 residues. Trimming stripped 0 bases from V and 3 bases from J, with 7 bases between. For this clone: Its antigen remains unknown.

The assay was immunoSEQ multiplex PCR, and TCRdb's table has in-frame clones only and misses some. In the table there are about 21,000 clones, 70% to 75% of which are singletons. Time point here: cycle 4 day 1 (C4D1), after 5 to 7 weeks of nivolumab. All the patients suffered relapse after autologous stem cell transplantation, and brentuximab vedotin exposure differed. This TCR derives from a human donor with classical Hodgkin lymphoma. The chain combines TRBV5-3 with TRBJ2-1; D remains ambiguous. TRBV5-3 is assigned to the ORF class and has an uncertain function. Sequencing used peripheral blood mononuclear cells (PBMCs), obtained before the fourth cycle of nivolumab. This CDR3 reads CARSLEPSYNEQFF. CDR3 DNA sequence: TGTGCCAGAAGCTTGGAACCTAGCTACAATGAGCAGTTCTTC.